This is a list of T cell receptor beta chains from one sample in a study of T cell repertoires in cytomegalovirus infection. TCRdb called the reads again in MiXCR, with one record for every CDR3 protein. Found here are 340,000 or so distinct CDR3 sequences, 20% to 25% of them singletons; the top ten hold 10% to 15%. These receptors' targets are unknown. The sequencing here drew on cultured PBMCs, taken from culture after CMV antigen stimulation. These receptors all stem from a human donor in good health (CMV status not recorded). Some clones in this sample may be carry-over from other donors' samples. Each CDR3 is given with its conserved first and last residue. The order of the fields is D gene, clone size, V gene, J gene, CDR3 protein, CDR3 DNA. D genes are given only for firm matches. Rows give clone size only sometimes, using once, few, many, or a class for an expanded clone.

D gene: NA; clone size: few; V gene: TRBV12-3/TRBV12-4; J gene: TRBJ2-5; CDR3 protein: CASSFDSPGETQYF; CDR3 DNA: TGTGCCAGCAGTTTCGACAGCCCTGGAGAGACCCAGTACTTC
D gene: TRBD2; clone size: NA; V gene: TRBV6-1; J gene: TRBJ2-3; CDR3 protein: CASSEPTAGATDTQYF; CDR3 DNA: TGTGCCAGCAGTGAACCGACCGCGGGAGCAACAGATACGCAGTATTTT
D gene: TRBD1; clone size: few; V gene: TRBV30; J gene: TRBJ1-6; CDR3 protein: CAWRGQGSSYNSPLHF; CDR3 DNA: TGTGCCTGGAGGGGACAGGGAAGCTCCTATAATTCACCCCTCCACTTT
D gene: NA; clone size: many; V gene: TRBV7-2; J gene: TRBJ2-5; CDR3 protein: CASSFASTPQETQYF; CDR3 DNA: TGTGCCAGCAGCTTCGCTTCGACACCTCAAGAGACCCAGTACTTC
D gene: TRBD1; clone size: NA; V gene: TRBV28; J gene: TRBJ2-2; CDR3 protein: CASGPGGMNTGELFF; CDR3 DNA: TGTGCCAGCGGTCCAGGGGGAATGAACACCGGGGAGCTGTTTTTT
D gene: NA; clone size: few; V gene: TRBV29-1; J gene: TRBJ1-1; CDR3 protein: CSVEGKNTEAFF; CDR3 DNA: TGCAGCGTTGAGGGTAAGAACACTGAAGCTTTCTTT
D gene: NA; clone size: few; V gene: TRBV10-3; J gene: TRBJ1-2; CDR3 protein: CAISEAPLYYGYTF; CDR3 DNA: TGTGCCATCAGTGAGGCCCCCCTCTACTATGGCTACACCTTC
D gene: TRBD1; clone size: NA; V gene: TRBV20-1; J gene: TRBJ2-1; CDR3 protein: CSARDYRGQEQFF; CDR3 DNA: TGCAGTGCTAGAGATTACAGGGGCCAAGAGCAGTTCTTC
D gene: TRBD2; clone size: few; V gene: TRBV19; J gene: TRBJ2-7; CDR3 protein: CASSGTSGTYEQYF; CDR3 DNA: TGTGCCAGTAGTGGGACTAGCGGGACCTACGAGCAGTACTTC
D gene: TRBD2; clone size: few; V gene: TRBV7-2; J gene: TRBJ2-3; CDR3 protein: CASSPWTSGYTDTQYF; CDR3 DNA: TGTGCCAGCAGCCCTTGGACTAGCGGGTACACAGATACGCAGTATTTT